The 25 T cell receptor beta chains given below trace back to one sample, sequenced in a study of cytomegalovirus exposure and HLA in healthy donors. Use of 60 Vbeta and 13 Jbeta primers characterized the PCR. Measured with immunoSEQ multiplex PCR; TCRdb has only the in-frame clones, and not every one. The sample totals fewer than 100,000 clones. The sequenced material came from PBMCs. These receptors were collected from a man between 45 and 60 years old in good health and CMV-seronegative.

The gene calls are TRBV6-5 and TRBJ1-2, with unresolved D. Germline CDR1 and CDR2: MNHEY and SVGAGI. V gave up 0 bases and J gave up 8 bases, with 13 bases separating them. The CDR3 runs to 14 residues. CDR3 amino acids: CASSYSMSGEGYTF. The CDR3 region has the DNA TGTGCCAGCAGTTACTCGATGTCCGGGGAAGGCTACACCTTC.

The chain uses TRBV10-1 and TRBJ2-7; 11 nucleotides line up with TRBD1. The trim removed 3 bases at V and 0 bases at J, leaving 1 base unmatched. The CDR3 extends over 15 amino acids. Germline CDR1 is WNHNN and CDR2 is SYGVQD (reference sequence). The CDR3, as DNA: TGCGCCAGCAGTGACGGGACAGGGGGCTCCTACGAGCAGTACTTC. Its protein product is CASSDGTGGSYEQYF.

J is TRBJ1-2 and V is TRBV18; 7 bases match TRBD1. The V gene's germline CDR1 is KGHSH and CDR2 LQKENI. The CDR3 loop spans 15 amino acids. J lost 4 bases, V lost 0 bases, and 5 bases had no gene match. The CDR3 here is CASSPPTGPGYGYTF. Here the CDR3 DNA reads TGTGCCAGCTCACCACCGACAGGGCCAGGCTATGGCTACACCTTC.

The chain is built from TRBV5-1 and TRBJ2-1, with 9 bases that match TRBD1. V trimming: 3 bases; J trimming: 5 bases; junction bases outside the gene matches: 9. Germline CDR1 and CDR2: SGHRS and YFSETQ. This CDR3 comprises 16 residues. The CDR3 loop is CASSSPPGQGNNEQFF. CDR3 DNA sequence: TGCGCCAGCAGCTCCCCGCCGGGACAGGGTAACAATGAGCAGTTCTTC.

The chain couples TRBV11-2 to TRBJ1-2, with D possibly TRBD1 on 5 matching bases. The CDR3 length is 14 residues. Trimming stripped 1 base from V and 2 bases from J, with 8 bases between. Germline V gives CDR1 SGHAT, CDR2 FQNNGV. The CDR3 DNA sequence: TGTGCCAGCAGCTTAGTTGGGGCCAACTATGGCTACACCTTC. Its protein is CASSLVGANYGYTF.

The chain couples TRBV4-2 to TRBJ1-5, with 7 bases that match TRBD1. Germline trimming cut 2 bases from V and 7 bases from J; bases unmatched to any gene: 8. The CDR3 is 15 residues long. Per the germline V gene, CDR1 is LGHNA and CDR2 is YNFKEQ. The CDR3 bases are TGTGCCAGCAGCCAAAGGAGTACAGGGGAACAGCCCCAGCATTTT. Translation: CASSQRSTGEQPQHF.

The V gene is TRBV7-3, the J gene TRBJ2-3; D gene unclear. Germline-derived CDR1 and CDR2 are SGHTA and FQGTGA. The CDR3 is made up of 14 amino acids. Deletions cut 5 bases from V and 2 bases from J, with 11 bases between. The CDR3 reads CASSGGGLTDTQYF. DNA of the CDR3: TGTGCCAGCAGCGGCGGCGGCCTCACAGATACGCAGTATTTT. Full variable domain (outside the CDR3, taken from reference TRBV7-3 and TRBJ2-3): GAGVSQTPSNKVTEKGKYVELRCDPISGHTALYWYRQSLGQGPEFLIYFQGTGAADDSGLPNDRFFAVRPEGSVSTLKIQRTERGDSAVYLCASSGGGLTDTQYFGPGTRLTVL.

This sequence joins TRBV4-1 and TRBJ2-7, with 9 bases identical to TRBD1. Germline V gene lookup returns CDR1 MGHRA and CDR2 YSYEKL. This CDR3 has 17 residues. J gave up 4 bases and V 1 base, and 11 bases lay outside the gene matches. The DNA of the CDR3 is TGCGCCAGCAGCCAAGCCGGGACAGGGAACTCGGATTACGAGCAGTACTTC. As protein: CASSQAGTGNSDYEQYF.

This sequence joins TRBV11-2 and TRBJ1-2; possibly TRBD1 for D (6 bases). Germline CDR1 reads SGHAT; CDR2 reads FQNNGV. V shed 1 base and J shed 3 bases, with 18 bases lying between them. CDR3 length: 17 amino acids. The CDR3 region is CASSLGLKQGLDYGYTF. CDR3 sequence (DNA): TGTGCCAGCAGCTTAGGGTTAAAACAGGGTTTGGACTATGGCTACACCTTC.

The CDR3 DNA reads as TGTGCCAGCAGCGTAGCGGGGACAAGGAACACTGAAGCTTTCTTT. It encodes CASSVAGTRNTEAFF. The J gene is TRBJ1-1, the V gene TRBV9; D is possibly TRBD1 (6 bases). The germline V gene has CDR1 SGDLS and CDR2 YYNGEE. The V and J ends lost 0 bases and 1 base respectively, with 10 bases between them. This CDR3 is 15 amino acids long.

The chain combines TRBV5-4 with TRBJ1-2; 11 bases align to TRBD1. The CDR3 extends over 14 amino acids. Germline V gives CDR1 SGHNT, CDR2 YYREEE (reference sequence). V shed 0 bases and J 6 bases; nucleotides not matched to a gene: 1. The CDR3 nucleotides read TGTGCCAGCAGCTTGGCGGACAGGGGGCATGGCTACACCTTC. Amino acids: CASSLADRGHGYTF.

The chain joins TRBV10-1 to TRBJ1-2; D not resolved. This CDR3 region has 13 residues. V shed 4 bases and J shed 4 bases, with 10 bases lying between them. The germline gives CDR1 WNHNN, CDR2 SYGVQD (reference sequence). The CDR3 here is CASSVEGGYGYTF. DNA for the CDR3: TGCGCCAGCAGTGTCGAGGGTGGCTATGGCTACACCTTC.

The genes are TRBV25-1 and TRBJ2-5; 9 nucleotides align to TRBD1. This CDR3 has 14 residues. V lost 7 bases and J lost 2; bases outside the gene matches: 5. Germline lookup yields CDR1 MGHDK and CDR2 SYGVNS. This chain's CDR3 is CASKGTGPQETQYF. CDR3 DNA sequence: TGTGCCAGCAAGGGGACAGGGCCACAAGAGACCCAGTACTTC.

The chain employs TRBV2 and TRBJ1-5, with a possible D match to TRBD1 (5 bases). Trimming cost V 3 bases and J 7 bases, with 13 bases left between them. Germline loops: CDR1 SNHLY, CDR2 FYNNEI. The CDR3 spans 14 residues. In nucleotides, the CDR3 is TGTGCCAGCAGTGAGTCGGCAGGGTGGCAGCCCCAGCATTTT. This encodes CASSESAGWQPQHF.

The J gene is TRBJ1-1, the V gene TRBV19, with TRBD1 matching over 7 bases. The V gene end was trimmed by 7 bases and the J gene end by 4 bases; junction bases not matched to a gene: 9. CDR3 length equals 14 residues. CDR1 is LNHDA, CDR2 SQIVND, per germline (reference sequence). CDR3 sequence: CASTRNRQGTEAFF. CDR3 DNA sequence: TGTGCCAGTACCAGAAACCGACAGGGCACTGAAGCTTTCTTT. The full variable domain, completed using reference TRBV19 and TRBJ1-1, is DGGITQSPKYLFRKEGQNVTLSCEQNLNHDAMYWYRQDPGQGLRLIYYSQIVNDFQKGDIAEGYSVSREKKESFPLTVTSAQKNPTAFYLCASTRNRQGTEAFFGQGTRLTVV.

Worth noting for this clone: Other DNA sequences of this sample code for an identical CDR3. The V gene is TRBV18, the J gene TRBJ1-1; 7 bases fit TRBD1. Germline values: CDR1 KGHSH, CDR2 LQKENI. The CDR3 has 14 amino acids. V lost 3 bases and J lost 4; bases outside the gene matches: 5. The CDR3 region has the DNA TGTGCCAGCTCACCTGCGTCAGGGGGCACTGAAGCTTTCTTT. Protein: CASSPASGGTEAFF.

The V gene is TRBV7-9, the J gene TRBJ1-1; D is uncertain. In germline, CDR1 is SEHNR, CDR2 FQNEAQ (reference sequence). The CDR3 has 15 amino acids. Trimming stripped 1 base from V and 2 bases from J, with 11 bases between. The DNA for the CDR3 is TGTGCCAGCAGCTTAGGCCCACCCACAAACACTGAAGCTTTCTTT. Amino acids: CASSLGPPTNTEAFF.

The chain recombines TRBV7-3 with TRBJ2-1; D gene ambiguous. V shed 3 bases and J shed 5 bases, with 8 bases lying between them. Germline-derived CDR1 and CDR2 are SGHTA and FQGTGA. This CDR3 is built from 13 residues. DNA of the CDR3: TGTGCCAGCAGCTTGGTCAGCGACAATGAGCAGTTCTTC. Translated: CASSLVSDNEQFF.

This chain joins TRBV28 and TRBJ1-1; a weak D match, TRBD1 (6 bases). The CDR3 runs to 12 residues. The V end lost 11 bases, the J end lost 2 bases, and 12 bases lay between the germline ends. Germline lookup yields CDR1 MDHEN and CDR2 SYDVKM. Here the CDR3 reads CASGTLNTEAFF. For the CDR3, the DNA is TGTGCCTCCGGGACACTAAACACTGAAGCTTTCTTT.

The genes are TRBV7-2 and TRBJ1-6; D gene ambiguous. Trimming left V 1 base short and J 5 bases short, with 15 bases between. The CDR3 consists of 17 residues. Germline V lookup: CDR1 SGHTA, CDR2 FQGNSA. The CDR3 here is CASSLVGFGQNNSPLHF. CDR3 bases: TGTGCCAGCAGCTTAGTCGGTTTTGGGCAAAATAATTCACCCCTCCACTTT.

The chain is built from TRBV28 and TRBJ2-7, with 10 bases lining up with TRBD1. Germline V lookup: CDR1 MDHEN, CDR2 SYDVKM. V shed 3 bases and J 7 bases; nucleotides not matched to a gene: 9. The CDR3 has 15 residues. The CDR3 is CASSLGGQGSGEQYF. For the CDR3, the DNA is TGTGCCAGCAGTTTGGGGGGACAGGGGAGTGGGGAGCAGTACTTC.

V gene TRBV28 combines with J gene TRBJ2-2, with TRBD2 identical over 12 bases. V gave up 6 bases and J gave up 3 bases; unmatched junction bases: 11. Per germline, CDR1 MDHEN and CDR2 SYDVKM. This CDR3 region has 18 residues. CDR3 in amino acids: CASSYRGLAGGDTGELFF. As DNA, the CDR3 is TGTGCCAGCAGCTACCGGGGTCTAGCGGGGGGGGACACCGGGGAGCTGTTTTTT.

The chain is built from TRBV6-6 and TRBJ2-5; D is undetermined. The CDR3 has 15 residues. Trimming removed 0 bases from V and 4 bases from J, with 12 bases in between. Germline CDR1 MNHNY, CDR2 SVGAGI (reference sequence). The CDR3 DNA follows: TGTGCCAGCAGTTACTCGTTGGGCATCCGAGAGACCCAGTACTTC. This sequence encodes CASSYSLGIRETQYF.

For this clone: In the same sample, other DNA sequences code for this CDR3. The CDR3 sequence: CASATESYNEQFF. In nucleotides, the CDR3 is TGCGCCAGCGCCACAGAATCTTACAATGAGCAGTTCTTC. The gene calls are TRBV5-1 and TRBJ2-1; the D is unclear. Germline lookup yields CDR1 SGHRS and CDR2 YFSETQ. The CDR3 has 13 amino acids. V lost 7 bases, J lost 4 bases, and 12 bases lay in between.

The chain employs TRBV7-9 and TRBJ2-7, with 7 bases lining up with TRBD2. This CDR3 spans 15 amino acids. After removal of 3 bases from V and 9 bases from J, the junction contained 14 bases not matched to a gene. The germline V gene encodes CDR1 SEHNR and CDR2 FQNEAQ (reference sequence). The CDR3 DNA follows: TGTGCCAGCAGCTTGGGAGGGGTTGGCAGATTGGCGCAGTACTTC. Its protein product is CASSLGGVGRLAQYF.